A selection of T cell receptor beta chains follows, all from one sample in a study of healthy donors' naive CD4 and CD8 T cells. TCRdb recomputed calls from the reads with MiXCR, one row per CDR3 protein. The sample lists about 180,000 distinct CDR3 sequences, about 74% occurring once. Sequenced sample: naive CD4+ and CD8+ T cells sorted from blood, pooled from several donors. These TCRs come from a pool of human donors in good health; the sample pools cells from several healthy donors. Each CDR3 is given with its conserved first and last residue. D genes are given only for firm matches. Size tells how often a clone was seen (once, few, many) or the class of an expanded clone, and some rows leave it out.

CASRQTGGYEQYF TGTGCCAGCAGACAGACAGGGGGCTACGAGCAGTACTTC TRBD1 NA TRBJ2-7 TRBV28
CSVTSGLSFLAKNIQYF TGCAGCGTGACTAGCGGGCTTTCCTTCCTAGCCAAAAACATTCAGTACTTC TRBD2 NA TRBJ2-4 TRBV29-1
CSVLWSDTQYF TGCAGCGTTCTTTGGTCAGATACGCAGTATTTT NA NA TRBJ2-3 TRBV29-1
CASSFPGETYEQYF TGTGCCAGCAGCTTTCCGGGAGAGACCTACGAGCAGTACTTC NA NA TRBJ2-7 TRBV11-1
CASSIGGRNTEAFF TGTGCCAGTAGTATAGGTGGTAGGAACACTGAAGCTTTCTTT NA NA TRBJ1-1 TRBV19
CASSPPAGSSNEQFF TGTGCCAGTAGTCCTCCGGCAGGGAGTTCGAATGAGCAGTTCTTC NA NA TRBJ2-1 TRBV19
CSVGDSPYEQYF TGCAGCGTCGGGGACAGCCCCTACGAGCAGTACTTC TRBD1 NA TRBJ2-7 TRBV29-1
CASSPVIGEQFF TGTGCCAGCAGCCCTGTGATTGGGGAGCAGTTCTTC NA few TRBJ2-1 TRBV6-2/TRBV6-3
CAWSVQGFEQYF TGTGCCTGGAGTGTACAGGGGTTCGAGCAGTACTTC TRBD1 NA TRBJ2-7 TRBV30
CSVDESPDTQYF TGCAGCGTTGATGAGTCCCCAGATACGCAGTATTTT NA NA TRBJ2-3 TRBV29-1
CASSPGTPNTEAFF TGTGCCAGCAGTCCAGGGACACCGAACACTGAAGCTTTCTTT NA NA TRBJ1-1 TRBV27
CASRDRAGHSPLHF TGTGCCAGCAGAGACAGGGCGGGCCATTCACCCCTCCACTTT TRBD1 NA TRBJ1-6 TRBV7-2
CASSLLDSNSPLHF TGTGCCAGCAGCCTCCTGGACAGTAATTCACCCCTCCACTTT NA NA TRBJ1-6 TRBV2
CASSFQHSGGNQPQHF TGTGCCAGCAGCTTCCAACACTCCGGGGGCAATCAGCCCCAGCATTTT NA NA TRBJ1-5 TRBV5-5
CSVEFGLSYEQYF TGCAGCGTTGAATTCGGTTTATCCTACGAGCAGTACTTC NA NA TRBJ2-7 TRBV29-1
CASSSRTRGRGWQPQHF TGTGCCAGCAGTTCGAGAACCAGGGGGCGAGGGTGGCAGCCCCAGCATTTT TRBD1 NA TRBJ1-5 TRBV6-2/TRBV6-3
CASSTKQGWSPEAFF TGTGCCAGCAGTACCAAACAGGGCTGGAGTCCTGAAGCTTTCTTT NA once TRBJ1-1 TRBV6-5
CSVLLTVNTEAFF TGCAGCGTTCTGCTGACTGTGAACACTGAAGCTTTCTTT NA NA TRBJ1-1 TRBV29-1
CSIKPRNRGPTQPQHF TGCAGCATCAAACCAAGGAACAGGGGTCCTACTCAGCCCCAGCATTTT TRBD1 NA TRBJ1-5 TRBV29-1
CASSHPEPEQYF TGTGCCAGCAGCCATCCTGAGCCAGAGCAGTACTTC NA NA TRBJ2-7 TRBV4-2
CSVEIRGYEQYF TGCAGCGTTGAAATAAGGGGCTACGAGCAGTACTTC NA NA TRBJ2-7 TRBV29-1
CASRGISYNEQFF TGTGCCAGCAGGGGGATTTCCTACAATGAGCAGTTCTTC NA NA TRBJ2-1 TRBV5-6